Following are 16 T cell receptor beta chains from one sample sequenced in a study of blood T cell repertoires in COVID-19 (dated by TCRdb to the early 2020s). Libraries were constructed by the immunoSEQ multiplex PCR assay. In TCRdb, the immuneACCESS table is reduced to in-frame sequences with V and J assigned. These tables do not hold every clone; where another copy was compared, an unresolved V gene accounts for under half, and the others remain unexplained. The sample yields about 50,000 clones; 87% were counted once. Of the sample, under 2.5% falls within the top ten clones. Sequencing was done on a sample of peripheral blood. Every receptor here comes from a woman of 80 years or more with COVID-19, enrolled during active disease.

This clone was counted between two and nine times. This sequence joins TRBV29-1 and TRBJ1-2, with unresolved D. Germline CDR1 reads SQVTM; CDR2 reads ANQGSEA. The CDR3 runs to 13 residues. The ends were cut back, 5 bases at V and 4 bases at J, with 14 bases in the middle. The CDR3 spells CSVSRGGSYGYTF. The CDR3 DNA follows: TGCAGCGTTTCCCGCGGCGGAAGCTATGGCTACACCTTC.

The V gene is TRBV6-2 or TRBV6-3, the J gene TRBJ2-5; 9 nucleotides agree with TRBD2. This CDR3 region has 17 residues. The V gene end was trimmed by 2 bases and the J gene end by 2 bases; junction bases not matched to a gene: 9. Germline V gives CDR1 MNHEY, CDR2 SVGEGT. In DNA form, the CDR3 reads TGTGCCAGCAGTTACGGTCGTATAGCGGGAGTACAAGAGACCCAGTACTTC. This translates into CASSYGRIAGVQETQYF.

The rearrangement joins TRBV6-2 or TRBV6-3 to TRBJ2-4, with D possibly matching TRBD1 (6 bases). CDR1 and CDR2 from the germline V gene are MNHEY and SVGEGT. Trimming took 4 bases from V and 3 from J, leaving 13 bases between them. The CDR3 length is 15 residues. The CDR3 reads CASSLAGTYKNIQYF. The DNA for the CDR3 is TGTGCCAGCAGTTTAGCCGGGACATACAAAAACATTCAGTACTTC.

The chain uses TRBV28 and TRBJ1-2; a weak D match, TRBD1 (5 bases). Germline V CDR1 and CDR2: MDHEN, SYDVKM. V was cut by 8 bases and J by 3 bases, with 22 bases left in between. The CDR3 is 16 residues long. Here the CDR3 DNA reads TGTGCCAGCCGACTGGGGGGAAGTGCGGGATACTATGGCTACACCTTC. Its translation: CASRLGGSAGYYGYTF.

The chain links TRBV7-9 to TRBJ1-5; weak D call: TRBD1 (6 bases). The V end was cut by 1 base, the J end by 11 bases, with 18 bases between. CDR1 SEHNR and CDR2 FQNEAQ come from the germline V gene (reference sequence). The CDR3 runs to 15 residues. CDR3 region: CASSLVGTSIEAQHF. CDR3 nucleotide sequence: TGTGCCAGCAGCTTAGTGGGGACAAGTATCGAGGCCCAGCATTTT.

The chain uses TRBV4-1 and TRBJ1-4, with D perhaps TRBD1 (5 bases). The length of the CDR3 is 20 residues. CDR1 is MGHRA and CDR2 is YSYEKL in the germline V gene. V dropped 0 bases and J dropped 0 bases, with 20 bases sitting between them. CDR3 sequence reads: CASSQDTRVVRLTTNEKLFF. The CDR3, as DNA: TGCGCCAGCAGCCAAGATACCAGGGTAGTTCGCCTTACAACTAATGAAAAACTGTTTTTT.

This sequence joins TRBV6-5 and TRBJ2-7; 7 bases fit TRBD2. Germline loops: CDR1 MNHEY, CDR2 SVGAGI. The CDR3 has 13 amino acids. With 6 bases clipped from V and 4 bases from J, the junction kept 6 bases outside the gene matches. This CDR3 reads CASRTLGGYEQYF. CDR3 DNA sequence: TGTGCCAGCAGAACCCTCGGGGGGTACGAGCAGTACTTC.

The chain employs TRBV19 and TRBJ1-5; 7 bases match TRBD1. Germline V gene lookup returns CDR1 LNHDA and CDR2 SQIVND (reference sequence). The CDR3 consists of 16 residues. The V and J ends lost 5 bases and 0 bases, in that order; junction bases with no gene match: 7. Here the CDR3 DNA reads TGTGCCAGTAGTGGAACCGACAGGGATAGCAATCAGCCCCAGCATTTT. Translating it yields CASSGTDRDSNQPQHF.

The sample holds one count of this clone. The chain links TRBV30 to TRBJ1-2; 7 bases are a match to TRBD1. CDR1 and CDR2 (germline): GTSNPN, SVGIG (reference sequence). CDR3 size: 15 residues. Trimming at V came to 0 bases and at J to 2 bases, leaving 6 bases not matched to a gene. CDR3: CAWSVVTTGNYGYTF. The CDR3 DNA is TGTGCCTGGAGTGTCGTTACGACAGGGAACTATGGCTACACCTTC.

This clone was seen a few times. The chain is built from TRBV7-9 and TRBJ2-2; a possible D gene is TRBD1 (6 bases). V lost 2 bases, J lost 5 bases, and 12 bases lay in between. Germline CDR1 SEHNR, CDR2 FQNEAQ (reference sequence). The CDR3 has 15 amino acids. The DNA of the CDR3 is TGTGCCAGCAGCTTAAGGACAGCCATAACCGGGGAGCTGTTTTTT. As protein: CASSLRTAITGELFF. Looking up the rest from reference TRBV7-9 and TRBJ2-2 gives the full variable domain: DTGVSQNPRHKITKRGQNVTFRCDPISEHNRLYWYRQTLGQGPEFLTYFQNEAQLEKSRLLSDRFSAERPKGSFSTLEIQRTEQGDSAMYLCASSLRTAITGELFFGEGSRLTVL.

The CDR3 sequence: CASSQGPDRAGSNEQFF. The CDR3 DNA follows: TGCGCCAGCAGCCAGGGCCCGGACAGGGCGGGCTCCAATGAGCAGTTCTTC. This chain uses TRBV4-1 with TRBJ2-1, with TRBD1 matching over 8 bases. The CDR3 runs 17 residues. In germline, CDR1 is MGHRA, CDR2 YSYEKL. J was trimmed by 6 bases and V by 3 bases; bases with no gene match: 13.

This clone was counted a single time. The J gene is TRBJ1-1, the V gene TRBV28; TRBD1 matches 8 bases. This CDR3 region has 16 residues. V gave up 1 base and J gave up 1 base; unmatched junction bases: 5. Germline V CDR1 and CDR2: MDHEN, SYDVKM. CDR3 DNA: TGTGCCAGCAGTTTATCTGGACAGGGTTGGAACACTGAAGCTTTCTTT. Translation: CASSLSGQGWNTEAFF.

A single count supports this clone. The gene calls are TRBV5-1 and TRBJ2-3; 14 bases map to TRBD2. Germline V gene lookup returns CDR1 SGHRS and CDR2 YFSETQ. This CDR3 region has 18 residues. The junction had 7 bases not matched to a gene; V was cut back by 4 bases and J by 0 bases. CDR3 nucleotides: TGCGCCAGCAGCCGAAGGACTAGCGGGGGGTCTAGCACAGATACGCAGTATTTT. It codes for CASSRRTSGGSSTDTQYF.

This chain joins TRBV5-1 and TRBJ2-1, with D perhaps TRBD1 (6 bases). The ends were cut back, 4 bases at V and 3 bases at J, with 11 bases in the middle. This CDR3 is 14 amino acids long. Germline V lookup: CDR1 SGHRS, CDR2 YFSETQ. DNA of the CDR3: TGCGCCAGCAGCAAGTTGGACAGCTACAATGAGCAGTTCTTC. Its translation: CASSKLDSYNEQFF.

The chain is built from TRBV19 and TRBJ2-7, with a possible D match to TRBD1 (6 bases). Germline CDR1 is LNHDA and CDR2 is SQIVND (reference sequence). The V gene lost 5 bases and the J gene lost 1 base, with 18 bases spanning the gap. The CDR3 covers 16 residues. In DNA, the CDR3 is TGTGCCAGTAGTGGGTGGTCGGACAGCGGATCCTACGAGCAGTACTTC. Translated: CASSGWSDSGSYEQYF. Looking up the rest from reference TRBV19 and TRBJ2-7 gives the full variable domain: DGGITQSPKYLFRKEGQNVTLSCEQNLNHDAMYWYRQDPGQGLRLIYYSQIVNDFQKGDIAEGYSVSREKKESFPLTVTSAQKNPTAFYLCASSGWSDSGSYEQYFGPGTRLTVT.

Remarks on this clone: The sample contains more than one DNA sequence encoding this CDR3. The chain employs TRBV11-2 and TRBJ1-1, with D possibly TRBD1 on 5 matching bases. Trimming stripped 4 bases from V and 1 base from J, with 7 bases between. Per the germline V gene, CDR1 is SGHAT and CDR2 is FQNNGV. This CDR3 contains 13 residues. DNA for the CDR3: TGTGCCAGCAGCTCCCAGGGGAACACTGAAGCTTTCTTT. Protein: CASSSQGNTEAFF.